This T cell receptor (beta chain) was captured in a study of T cells after posttransplantation cyclophosphamide. Treatment was busulfan-fludarabine conditioning, a marrow graft, and cyclophosphamide on days +3 and +4. V gave up 7 bases and J gave up 6 bases, with 15 bases separating them. The length of the CDR3 is 14 residues. Germline assignment: CDR1 MRHNA and CDR2 SNTAGT. Whole-study results and caveats: Donor-recipient repertoire similarity was low at 1-2 months, rising over year one. Tissue-infiltrating T cells from skin or gut overlapped little with blood T cells.

This table comes from immunoSEQ multiplex PCR, and its TCRdb copy is limited to in-frame clones, with some not included. The record shows about 7,700 clones for this sample, with no singletons present. This clone was recorded many times. Its antigen is currently unknown. The starting material was PBMCs, obtained less than 95 days after allogeneic stem cell transplant with posttransplant cyclophosphamide. This TCR was sampled from a female patient aged 60 or older who received an allogeneic stem cell transplant from an unrelated donor, was CMV-positive, and had acute GVHD only. Part of the T cells may come from the graft donor. V gene TRBV6-4 combines with J gene TRBJ2-2; maybe TRBD2 (6 bases). The CDR3 region is CASTASATSGELFF. The CDR3 bases are TGTGCCAGCACTGCTAGCGCCACTTCCGGGGAGCTGTTTTTT.